This passage covers 8 T cell receptor beta chains from one sample sequenced in a study of Ad26.COV2.S vaccination and SARS-CoV-2 variants. Sequencing used immunoSEQ multiplex PCR; TCRdb keeps in-frame clones, though not all of them. The sample includes about 680,000 clones, more than 80% of them seen just once. Sample treatment: around 19 received Ad26.COV2.S at low or high dose, single or two shots; about 5 received placebo; per-sample allocation not given. Collection of samples fell on day 63 after the first vaccine or placebo injection. The source was peripheral blood, collected in a trial of Ad26.COV2.S vaccine versus placebo. The source of these receptors is a person between 18 and 65 years old who received the Ad26.COV2.S COVID-19 vaccine or a placebo.

The rearrangement links TRBV15 to TRBJ2-5, with D possibly being TRBD2 (5 bases). V dropped 5 bases and J dropped 2 bases, with 9 bases sitting between them. The CDR3 extends over 13 amino acids. The germline gives CDR1 LNHNV, CDR2 YYDKDF (reference sequence). The chain's CDR3 is CATSSDWQETQYF. CDR3 sequence (DNA): TGTGCCACCAGCTCGGACTGGCAAGAGACCCAGTACTTC. Full variable domain (outside the CDR3, taken from reference TRBV15 and TRBJ2-5): DAMVIQNPRYQVTQFGKPVTLSCSQTLNHNVMYWYQQKSSQAPKLLFHYYDKDFNNEADTPDNFQSRRPNTSFCFLDIRSPGLGDTAMYLCATSSDWQETQYFGPGTRLLVL.

The chain combines TRBV6-6 with TRBJ2-7; the D gene is possibly TRBD1 (6 bases). This CDR3 region has 13 residues. The germline CDR1 and CDR2 sequences are MNHNY and SVGAGI (reference sequence). Trimming pared 6 bases from V and 2 bases from J, leaving 11 bases between. The CDR3 nucleotides are TGTGCCAGCAGCTACAGGGACCCCTACGAGCAGTACTTC. Its protein product is CASSYRDPYEQYF.

This clone was observed a few times. The chain links TRBV5-4 to TRBJ1-4; 8 nucleotides match TRBD1. The germline V gene encodes CDR1 SGHNT and CDR2 YYREEE (reference sequence). The CDR3 runs to 14 residues. Losses at the gene ends were 3 bases for V and 7 bases for J; bases not matched to a gene: 5. The CDR3 bases are TGTGCCAGCAGCTCAGGGGGCGTGCCTGAAAAACTGTTTTTT. Its protein product is CASSSGGVPEKLFF.

The chain has TRBV21-1 and TRBJ1-1; the table names TRBD1, a call not compared with the DNA. TRBV21-1 is reported as a pseudogene. The CDR3 sequence is 13 residues long. The CDR3 nucleotides read TGTGCCAGCAGGATTCCGGACAGGGGGACAGCTTTCTTT. Protein: CASRIPDRGTAFF.

This chain connects TRBV7-9 to TRBJ2-3; the D gene could be TRBD1 or TRBD2 (6 bases each). V lost 3 bases and J lost 4, with 14 bases in between. Per the germline V gene, CDR1 is SEHNR and CDR2 is FQNEAQ (reference sequence). The CDR3 contains 15 residues. This chain's CDR3 is CASSLGGAWADTQYF. The DNA of the CDR3 is TGTGCCAGCAGCTTGGGGGGCGCCTGGGCAGATACGCAGTATTTT.

V usage is TRBV7-7 and J usage is TRBJ2-5, with D possibly TRBD2 on 6 matching bases. V shed 4 bases and J shed 7 bases, with 13 bases lying between them. The CDR3 is made up of 13 amino acids. Looked up from germline, CDR1 is SSHAT and CDR2 is FNYEAQ (reference sequence). CDR3 loop: CASSSDYRGTQYF. CDR3 coding DNA: TGTGCCAGCAGCTCGGACTACCGGGGGACCCAGTACTTC. Full variable domain (outside the CDR3, taken from reference TRBV7-7 and TRBJ2-5): GAGVSQSPRYKVTKRGQDVTLRCDPISSHATLYWYQQALGQGPEFLTYFNYEAQPDKSGLPSDRFSAERPEGSISTLTIQRTEQRDSAMYRCASSSDYRGTQYFGPGTRLLVL.

The gene calls are TRBV5-1 and TRBJ1-2; 7 nucleotides line up with TRBD1. Germline V CDR1 and CDR2: SGHRS, YFSETQ. Trimming at V came to 3 bases and at J to 2 bases, leaving 7 bases not matched to a gene. The CDR3 spans 15 residues. The chain's CDR3 is CASSSLGTANYGYTF. DNA of the CDR3: TGCGCCAGCAGCTCCCTAGGGACAGCAAACTATGGCTACACCTTC.

The gene calls are TRBV7-6 and TRBJ2-1; 7 bases map to TRBD2. The CDR3 extends over 15 amino acids. Germline CDR1 SGHVS, CDR2 FNYEAQ. J was trimmed by 1 base and V by 6 bases; bases with no gene match: 6. The CDR3 protein is CASSPQRGSYNEQFF. The CDR3 region has the DNA TGTGCCAGCAGTCCCCAGCGGGGATCCTACAATGAGCAGTTCTTC.